The rows below give T cell receptor beta chains drawn from one sample of a study of neurological immune-mediated disorders. One entry per CDR3 protein, called by TCRdb with MiXCR from the 5' RACE reads. The table lists around 50,000 distinct CDR3 sequences, roughly 24% of them singletons, with 20% to 30% in the top ten. Sequencing input: PBMCs. Receptors originate from a woman between 65 and 79 years old in good health. The CDR3 runs from the conserved cysteine through the conserved F or W. A D gene is named only where the DNA matches it firmly. Clone size is stated in some rows and not others, as once, few, many or a class when expanded.

D: NA; V: TRBV10-3; J: TRBJ2-6; size: many; CDR3: CATGARPPGANVLTF; DNA: TGTGCCACGGGGGCGAGGCCCCCCGGGGCCAACGTCCTGACTTTC
D: TRBD2; V: TRBV3-1; J: TRBJ2-7; size: many; CDR3: CASSQHSSGEQYF; DNA: TGTGCCAGCAGCCAACACTCTAGCGGCGAGCAGTACTTC
D: NA; V: TRBV7-9; J: TRBJ2-1; size: many; CDR3: CASSLGTRDEQFF; DNA: TGTGCCAGCAGCCTAGGGACTCGCGATGAGCAGTTCTTC
D: TRBD2; V: TRBV20-1; J: TRBJ2-3; size: many; CDR3: CSARDPAGAGDTQYF; DNA: TGCAGTGCTAGAGACCCAGCGGGAGCTGGAGATACGCAGTATTTT
D: TRBD1; V: TRBV5-6; J: TRBJ2-5; size: many; CDR3: CASRRTGRETQYF; DNA: TGTGCCAGCAGGCGGACAGGACGAGAGACCCAGTACTTC
D: TRBD1; V: TRBV18; J: TRBJ2-3; size: NA; CDR3: CASSPIGQGTRDTQYF; DNA: TGTGCCAGCTCACCAATTGGACAGGGGACGCGAGATACGCAGTATTTT
D: NA; V: TRBV20-1; J: TRBJ1-5; size: NA; CDR3: CSAILVRGQSNQPQHF; DNA: TGCAGTGCTATCCTTGTGAGGGGCCAGAGCAATCAGCCCCAGCATTTT
D: TRBD2; V: TRBV20-1; J: TRBJ2-3; size: many; CDR3: CSAIRTSGPHGDTQYF; DNA: TGCAGTGCTATACGGACTAGCGGCCCCCATGGAGATACGCAGTATTTT
D: NA; V: TRBV20-1; J: TRBJ2-6; size: many; CDR3: CSASTGTTPGTSGANVLTF; DNA: TGCAGTGCTAGTACGGGAACTACCCCAGGGACCTCTGGGGCCAACGTCCTGACTTTC
D: TRBD2; V: TRBV6-1; J: TRBJ2-5; size: many; CDR3: CASSEFPAGVETQYF; DNA: TGTGCCAGCAGTGAATTTCCGGCGGGGGTAGAGACCCAGTACTTC
D: TRBD1; V: TRBV28; J: TRBJ1-6; size: NA; CDR3: CARSPGGVSPLHF; DNA: TGTGCCAGAAGTCCAGGGGGCGTTTCACCCCTCCACTTT
D: NA; V: TRBV20-1; J: TRBJ1-4; size: many; CDR3: CSAHPPGHSGGLFF; DNA: TGCAGTGCCCACCCCCCGGGACATTCGGGGGGACTGTTTTTT
D: NA; V: TRBV10-3; J: TRBJ2-2; size: many; CDR3: CAISPRKGSGTGELFF; DNA: TGTGCCATCAGTCCTCGTAAAGGGAGCGGAACCGGGGAGCTGTTTTTT
D: NA; V: TRBV6-2/TRBV6-3; J: TRBJ2-7; size: NA; CDR3: CASSYSVDEQYF; DNA: TGTGCCAGCAGTTACTCAGTAGACGAGCAGTACTTC
D: NA; V: TRBV28; J: TRBJ1-1; size: many; CDR3: CASSFRAANTEAFF; DNA: TGTGCCAGCAGTTTTCGGGCCGCGAACACTGAAGCTTTCTTT
D: NA; V: TRBV5-5; J: TRBJ2-3; size: many; CDR3: CASSLYYTDTQYF; DNA: TGTGCCAGCAGCTTGTATTACACAGATACGCAGTATTTT
D: TRBD2; V: TRBV29-1; J: TRBJ2-3; size: many; CDR3: CSVVGRTSGTPDTQYF; DNA: TGCAGCGTTGTTGGAAGGACTAGCGGGACCCCAGATACGCAGTATTTT
D: TRBD1; V: TRBV5-1; J: TRBJ2-7; size: many; CDR3: CASSLQGSYEQYF; DNA: TGCGCCAGCAGCTTACAGGGGTCCTACGAGCAGTACTTC
D: TRBD2; V: TRBV29-1; J: TRBJ2-3; size: many; CDR3: CSESSGTDTQYF; DNA: TGCAGCGAGTCTAGCGGGACAGATACGCAGTATTTT
D: NA; V: TRBV7-2; J: TRBJ2-1; size: NA; CDR3: CASSSQVGGLSYNEQFF; DNA: TGTGCCAGCAGCTCCCAGGTTGGCGGACTCTCATACAATGAGCAGTTCTTC
D: NA; V: TRBV2; J: TRBJ2-7; size: few; CDR3: CASTERSGEQYF; DNA: TGTGCCAGCACCGAACGAAGTGGAGAGCAGTACTTC
D: NA; V: TRBV11-3; J: TRBJ2-1; size: NA; CDR3: CASSLVDLSEQFF; DNA: TGTGCCAGCAGCTTAGTAGACCTAAGTGAGCAGTTCTTC
D: NA; V: TRBV7-9; J: TRBJ1-5; size: many; CDR3: CASSSTGINQPQHF; DNA: TGTGCCAGCAGTTCAACAGGTATCAATCAGCCCCAGCATTTT
D: NA; V: TRBV27; J: TRBJ2-5; size: many; CDR3: CASSLSRGVGQETQYF; DNA: TGTGCCAGCAGCCTGAGCAGGGGAGTCGGCCAAGAGACCCAGTACTTC
D: TRBD2; V: TRBV5-1; J: TRBJ2-1; size: NA; CDR3: CASSLDGLAGDWEQFF; DNA: TGCGCCAGCAGCTTGGATGGACTAGCGGGAGACTGGGAGCAGTTCTTC
D: TRBD1; V: TRBV6-5; J: TRBJ2-2; size: NA; CDR3: CASSFMTGANTGELFF; DNA: TGTGCCAGCAGTTTTATGACAGGGGCGAACACCGGGGAGCTGTTTTTT
D: NA; V: TRBV5-1; J: TRBJ2-3; size: NA; CDR3: CASRPGGHTDTQYF; DNA: TGCGCCAGCAGACCCGGTGGTCACACAGATACGCAGTATTTT
D: NA; V: TRBV5-6; J: TRBJ2-5; size: NA; CDR3: CASSSKDFVETQYF; DNA: TGTGCCAGCAGCTCGAAGGACTTTGTCGAGACCCAGTACTTC
D: NA; V: TRBV2; J: TRBJ2-5; size: NA; CDR3: CASSLRSRAPQETQYF; DNA: TGTGCCAGCAGTCTCCGATCCCGCGCCCCCCAAGAGACCCAGTACTTC
D: TRBD2; V: TRBV5-4; J: TRBJ2-5; size: NA; CDR3: CASSRGAGGHQETQYF; DNA: TGTGCCAGCAGCCGGGGAGCGGGAGGGCACCAAGAGACCCAGTACTTC
D: TRBD1; V: TRBV30; J: TRBJ2-5; size: few; CDR3: CAWSAYDRGTQETQYF; DNA: TGTGCCTGGAGTGCCTACGACAGGGGGACACAAGAGACCCAGTACTTC
D: NA; V: TRBV5-6; J: TRBJ1-5; size: many; CDR3: CASSHWTGGNQPQHF; DNA: TGTGCCAGCAGCCACTGGACCGGGGGCAATCAGCCCCAGCATTTT
D: NA; V: TRBV24-1; J: TRBJ2-7; size: NA; CDR3: CATSDNRLPHEQYF; DNA: TGTGCCACCAGTGATAATAGACTCCCCCACGAGCAGTACTTC
D: NA; V: TRBV18; J: TRBJ2-3; size: NA; CDR3: CASSPTVLGTQYF; DNA: TGTGCCAGCTCACCAACCGTTTTGGGTACGCAGTATTTT
D: TRBD2; V: TRBV7-8; J: TRBJ2-1; size: many; CDR3: CASSSYSGGGSYNEQFF; DNA: TGTGCCAGCAGCTCCTACTCGGGGGGAGGGTCCTACAATGAGCAGTTCTTC
D: NA; V: TRBV6-6; J: TRBJ1-1; size: many; CDR3: CASTDGQENTEAFF; DNA: TGTGCCAGCACCGACGGCCAGGAGAACACTGAAGCTTTCTTT
D: NA; V: TRBV20-1; J: TRBJ1-1; size: NA; CDR3: CSASAPRTTEAFF; DNA: TGCAGTGCTAGTGCACCCCGAACGACTGAAGCTTTCTTT
D: NA; V: TRBV5-1; J: TRBJ2-2; size: many; CDR3: CASSPSGAGYTGELFF; DNA: TGCGCCAGCAGCCCCTCTGGGGCAGGGTACACCGGGGAGCTGTTTTTT
D: TRBD1; V: TRBV5-1; J: TRBJ1-2; size: NA; CDR3: CASGTGVADYGYTF; DNA: TGCGCCAGCGGGACAGGGGTTGCGGACTATGGCTACACCTTC
D: NA; V: TRBV6-1; J: TRBJ2-7; size: NA; CDR3: CASSEALGEKVPQYF; DNA: TGTGCCAGCAGTGAAGCGCTAGGGGAGAAGGTACCGCAGTACTTC
D: TRBD2; V: TRBV5-1; J: TRBJ2-1; size: many; CDR3: CASSELAGVWYEQFF; DNA: TGCGCCAGCAGCGAACTAGCGGGAGTTTGGTATGAGCAGTTCTTC
D: NA; V: TRBV2; J: TRBJ1-3; size: NA; CDR3: CASSGGQISGNTIYF; DNA: TGTGCCAGCAGTGGTGGACAGATCTCTGGAAACACCATATATTTT
D: NA; V: TRBV7-2; J: TRBJ2-3; size: many; CDR3: CASSPLRGGPPSTDTQYF; DNA: TGTGCCAGCAGCCCACTGAGGGGAGGACCCCCTAGCACAGATACGCAGTATTTT
D: TRBD1; V: TRBV7-3; J: TRBJ2-2; size: few; CDR3: CASSGGGTGNTGELFF; DNA: TGTGCCAGCAGCGGTGGGGGGACAGGGAACACCGGGGAGCTGTTTTTT
D: TRBD2; V: TRBV4-2; J: TRBJ2-1; size: NA; CDR3: CASSQVGGGINEQFF; DNA: TGTGCCAGCAGCCAAGTAGGCGGGGGGATCAATGAGCAGTTCTTC
D: NA; V: TRBV12-3/TRBV12-4; J: TRBJ1-1; size: NA; CDR3: CASSLGQGMNTEAFF; DNA: TGTGCCAGCAGTTTAGGGCAGGGCATGAACACTGAAGCTTTCTTT
D: TRBD2; V: TRBV4-1; J: TRBJ2-7; size: few; CDR3: CASSQYSGGVREQYF; DNA: TGCGCCAGCAGCCAGTACAGCGGGGGGGTTCGGGAGCAGTACTTC
D: NA; V: TRBV20-1; J: TRBJ2-5; size: NA; CDR3: CSATRDHHTREETQYF; DNA: TGCAGTGCTACCCGGGACCACCACACACGAGAAGAGACCCAGTACTTC
D: TRBD1; V: TRBV5-1; J: TRBJ1-4; size: few; CDR3: CASRSSGTGDEKLFF; DNA: TGCGCCAGCAGAAGTAGCGGGACAGGGGATGAAAAACTGTTTTTT
D: NA; V: TRBV18; J: TRBJ1-1; size: NA; CDR3: CASSPSPDEAYF; DNA: TGTGCCAGCTCACCAAGCCCAGATGAAGCTTACTTT
D: TRBD2; V: TRBV5-1; J: TRBJ2-5; size: many; CDR3: CASSWTSGYQETQYF; DNA: TGCGCCAGCAGCTGGACTAGCGGGTACCAAGAGACCCAGTACTTC
D: NA; V: TRBV7-7; J: TRBJ2-5; size: NA; CDR3: CASSSGLVQETQYF; DNA: TGTGCCAGCAGCTCTGGACTTGTTCAAGAGACCCAGTACTTC
D: TRBD2; V: TRBV4-3; J: TRBJ2-3; size: NA; CDR3: CASSQGTSGTTDTQYF; DNA: TGCGCCAGCAGCCAAGGGACTAGCGGGACCACAGATACGCAGTATTTT
D: NA; V: TRBV20-1; J: TRBJ2-5; size: many; CDR3: CSARDITDQETQYF; DNA: TGCAGTGCTAGAGATATCACAGATCAAGAGACCCAGTACTTC